Sequencing of this TCR beta chain was carried out in a study of early T cells in non-severe SARS-CoV-2 infection. Across the whole study: From unsorted whole blood, bulk RNA was sequenced, and the chains remained unpaired.

TCRdb redid the calling of the 5' RACE reads with MiXCR, one entry per CDR3 protein. The sample yields about 60,000 distinct CDR3 sequences, around 20% seen once. Germline CDR1 SGHNT, CDR2 YYREEE (reference sequence). Trimming pared 1 base from V and 9 bases from J, leaving 10 bases between. The length of the CDR3 is 12 residues. V and J are TRBV5-4 and TRBJ2-5; TRBD2 is a possible D gene (6 bases). The sequence was obtained from an adult who was a healthcare worker with PCR-confirmed SARS-CoV-2 infection or an uninfected control (not recorded which). This specimen was whole blood, taken at baseline. For the CDR3, the DNA is TGTGCCAGCAGCTTGAGGCCGGGGGCCCAGTACTTC. The encoded protein is CASSLRPGAQYF.